The 14 T cell receptor beta chains reported below all come from one sample, sequenced in a study of cytomegalovirus exposure and HLA in healthy donors. Primers included in the PCR were 60 Vbeta and 13 Jbeta primers. The table came from immunoSEQ multiplex PCR; TCRdb's copy has only in-frame clones and leaves some out. The table has around 150,000 clones, about 81% seen once. The sequenced sample consisted of PBMCs. The receptors come from a woman under 30 in good health and CMV-seronegative.

This chain joins TRBV6-5 and TRBJ1-2, with 7 positions matching TRBD1. CDR1 is MNHEY and CDR2 is SVGAGI in the germline V gene. The CDR3 sequence is 14 residues long. V trimming: 6 bases; J trimming: 5 bases; junction bases outside the gene matches: 9. CDR3 sequence: CASRPGGGSYGYTF. CDR3 DNA sequence: TGTGCCAGCAGACCAGGGGGAGGCTCATATGGCTACACCTTC.

The V call is TRBV18, the J call TRBJ2-7; 8 positions match TRBD2. CDR3 length equals 15 residues. The J segment lost 4 bases and the V segment lost 3 bases, leaving 8 bases of the junction unmatched. Germline CDR1 is KGHSH and CDR2 is LQKENI. The CDR3: CASSPGAGGTYEQYF. CDR3 bases: TGTGCCAGCTCACCGGGGGCGGGAGGAACTTACGAGCAGTACTTC.

This sequence joins TRBV5-4 and TRBJ2-2; D might be TRBD1 (6 bases). The CDR3 sequence is 15 residues long. Looked up from germline, CDR1 is SGHNT and CDR2 is YYREEE (reference sequence). The V end was cut by 4 bases, the J end by 2 bases, with 12 bases between. The CDR3 region has the DNA TGTGCCAGCAGCCTGGAACAGGGTAACACCGGGGAGCTGTTTTTT. Translating gives CASSLEQGNTGELFF.

The V and J genes are TRBV6-5 and TRBJ2-7, with D perhaps TRBD2 (6 bases). This CDR3 is built from 13 residues. Germline V gene sequence: CDR1 MNHEY, CDR2 SVGAGI. V lost 5 bases, J lost 6 bases, and 14 bases lay in between. The DNA for the CDR3 is TGTGCCAGCAGTACCGATCTAGCGAGCGAGCAGTACTTC. This gives the protein CASSTDLASEQYF.

This clone was counted a single time. V gene TRBV4-2 combines with J gene TRBJ2-7; the match to TRBD1 covers 7 bases. The CDR3 has 18 residues. Germline V CDR1 and CDR2: LGHNA, YNFKEQ. With 4 bases clipped from V and 3 bases from J, the junction kept 18 bases outside the gene matches. In DNA form, the CDR3 reads TGTGCCAGCAGCCTCTATGAATCCCGGGACAGATACCTCTACGAGCAGTACTTC. Protein: CASSLYESRDRYLYEQYF.

The J gene is TRBJ2-5, the V gene TRBV7-9; TRBD1 matches 11 bases. The germline CDR1 and CDR2 sequences are SEHNR and FQNEAQ (reference sequence). V was clipped by 4 bases and J by 5 bases; unmatched bases: 6. The CDR3 consists of 15 residues. CDR3 residues: CASSSGTGGRETQYF. DNA for the CDR3: TGTGCCAGCAGCTCCGGGACAGGGGGAAGGGAGACCCAGTACTTC.

The chain links TRBV27 to TRBJ2-5, with 11 bases fitting TRBD2. The DNA matches TRBJ2-7 better at its end, which makes the J call doubtful. This CDR3 contains 15 residues. Germline V lookup: CDR1 MNHEY, CDR2 SMNVEV (reference sequence). The CDR3, as DNA: TGTGCCAGCAGGATAGCGGGAGGGCCGCCCGGCGAGCAGTACTTC. Protein product: CASRIAGGPPGEQYF.

The V call is TRBV4-2, the J call TRBJ1-1; 8 nucleotides agree with TRBD1. The V gene end was trimmed by 4 bases and the J gene end by 0 bases; junction bases not matched to a gene: 10. Germline V gene data show CDR1 as LGHNA and CDR2 as YNFKEQ. This CDR3 region has 17 residues. Here the CDR3 DNA reads TGTGCCAGCAGCCGCCCCCGTACAGGGGGGTTGAACACTGAAGCTTTCTTT. As protein: CASSRPRTGGLNTEAFF.

For this clone: This sample includes further DNA sequences coding for the same CDR3. For the CDR3, the DNA is TGTGCCAGCAGTTTGGGGCAGAACTATGGCTACACCTTC. Protein product: CASSLGQNYGYTF. This chain links TRBV28 with TRBJ1-2; perhaps TRBD1 as D (5 bases). The length of the CDR3 is 13 residues. V lost 3 bases, J lost 2 bases, and 7 bases lay in between. CDR1 MDHEN and CDR2 SYDVKM come from the germline V gene.

About this clone itself: One junction end does not reproduce the germline sequence, and a read error may be involved. This chain joins TRBV5-1 and TRBJ1-1, with TRBD1 matching 11 bases. Germline assignment: CDR1 SGHRS and CDR2 YFSETQ. This CDR3 is built from 13 residues. The CDR3 region has the DNA TGTGCCAGCAGCCAAGGACAGGGGGCTTGGGCTTTCTTT. It translates to CASSQGQGAWAFF.

This clone showed up just once. The chain recombines TRBV4-2 with TRBJ2-1; TRBD2 matches 10 bases. Germline V gene sequence: CDR1 LGHNA, CDR2 YNFKEQ. The CDR3 has 16 amino acids. Trimming cost V 0 bases and J 3 bases; bases outside gene matches: 2. The CDR3 spells CASSQELAGYYNEQFF. DNA of the CDR3: TGTGCCAGCAGCCAAGAACTAGCGGGGTACTACAATGAGCAGTTCTTC.

This clone was observed once. V is TRBV30 and J is TRBJ2-5; 8 bases agree with TRBD2. CDR1 and CDR2 (germline): GTSNPN, SVGIG (reference sequence). Germline trimming cut 1 base from V and 11 bases from J; bases unmatched to any gene: 15. The CDR3 runs to 15 residues. The CDR3 sequence is CAWSGSGGGRGEQYF. The CDR3 coding sequence is TGTGCCTGGAGTGGGTCTGGCGGGGGGAGGGGAGAGCAGTACTTC.

In this sample, this clone turned up a few times. V is TRBV19 and J is TRBJ1-5; no firm D call. The CDR3 sequence is 15 residues long. Germline CDR1 is LNHDA and CDR2 is SQIVND (reference sequence). Trimming took 7 bases from V and 1 from J, leaving 14 bases between them. In DNA, the CDR3 is TGTGCCAGTACCTGGCGGGGAATGAGCAATCAGCCCCAGCATTTT. Translating it yields CASTWRGMSNQPQHF.

A note on this clone: Compared with germline, one end of the junction differs, possibly owing to a read error. This chain uses TRBV7-7 with TRBJ2-5; 8 bases agree with TRBD2. This CDR3 has 14 residues. Germline lookup yields CDR1 SSHAT and CDR2 FNYEAQ (reference sequence). CDR3 sequence reads: CASSLTGGGETQYF. CDR3 in DNA: TGTGCTAGCAGCTTGACCGGGGGGGGAGAGACCCAGTACTTC.